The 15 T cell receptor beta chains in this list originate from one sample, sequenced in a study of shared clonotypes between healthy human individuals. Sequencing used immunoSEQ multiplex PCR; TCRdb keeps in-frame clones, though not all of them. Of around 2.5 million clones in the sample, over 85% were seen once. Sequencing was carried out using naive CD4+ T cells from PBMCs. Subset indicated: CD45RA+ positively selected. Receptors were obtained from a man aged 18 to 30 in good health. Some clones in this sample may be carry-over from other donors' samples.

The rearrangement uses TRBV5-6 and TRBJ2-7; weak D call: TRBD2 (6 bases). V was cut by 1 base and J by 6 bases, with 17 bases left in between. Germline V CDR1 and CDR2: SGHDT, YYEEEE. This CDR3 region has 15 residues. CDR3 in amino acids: CASSLIVSGVLEQYF. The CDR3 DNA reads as TGTGCCAGCAGCTTGATCGTGTCGGGAGTGCTCGAGCAGTACTTC.

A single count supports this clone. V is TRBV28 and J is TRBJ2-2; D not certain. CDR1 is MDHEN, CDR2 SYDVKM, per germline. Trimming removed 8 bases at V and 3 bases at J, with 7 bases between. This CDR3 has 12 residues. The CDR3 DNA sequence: TGTGCCAGCGGGTCCCACACCGGGGAGCTGTTTTTT. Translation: CASGSHTGELFF.

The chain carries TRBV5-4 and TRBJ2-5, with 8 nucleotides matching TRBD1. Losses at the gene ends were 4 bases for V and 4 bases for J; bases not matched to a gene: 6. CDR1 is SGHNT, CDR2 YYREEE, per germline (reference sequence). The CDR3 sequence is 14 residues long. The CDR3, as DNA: TGTGCCAGCAGCATCGGGACAGGTCGAGAGACCCAGTACTTC. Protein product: CASSIGTGRETQYF.

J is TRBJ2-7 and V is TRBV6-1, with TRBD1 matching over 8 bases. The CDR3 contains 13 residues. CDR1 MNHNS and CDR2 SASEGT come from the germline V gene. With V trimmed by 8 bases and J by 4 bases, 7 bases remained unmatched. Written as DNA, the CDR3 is TGTGCCAGCTTTGGACAGGGTCGGTACGAGCAGTACTTC. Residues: CASFGQGRYEQYF.

CDR3 coding DNA: TGTGCCAGCACCATGATCTTCAGGCCAGATACGCAGTATTTT. It yields the protein CASTMIFRPDTQYF. The V gene is TRBV28, the J gene TRBJ2-3; D gene uncertain. The V gene's germline CDR1 is MDHEN and CDR2 SYDVKM. Trimming cost V 7 bases and J 4 bases, with 15 bases left between them. The CDR3 spans 14 residues.

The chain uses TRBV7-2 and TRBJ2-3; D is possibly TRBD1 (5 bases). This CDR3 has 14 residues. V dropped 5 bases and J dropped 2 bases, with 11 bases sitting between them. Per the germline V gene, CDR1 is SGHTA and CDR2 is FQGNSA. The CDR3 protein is CASSLGQNTDTQYF. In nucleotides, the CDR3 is TGTGCCAGCAGCCTAGGACAAAACACAGATACGCAGTATTTT.

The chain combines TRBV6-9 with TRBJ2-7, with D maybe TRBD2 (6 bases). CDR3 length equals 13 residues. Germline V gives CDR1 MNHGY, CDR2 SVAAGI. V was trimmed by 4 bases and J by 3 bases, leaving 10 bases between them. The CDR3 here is CASSLGGNYEQYF. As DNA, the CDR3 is TGTGCCAGCAGTTTGGGGGGAAACTACGAGCAGTACTTC.

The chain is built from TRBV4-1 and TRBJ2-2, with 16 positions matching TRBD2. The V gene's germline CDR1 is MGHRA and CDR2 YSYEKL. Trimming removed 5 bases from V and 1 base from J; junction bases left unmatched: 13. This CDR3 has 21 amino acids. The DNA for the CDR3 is TGCGCCAGCAGCGTACCGTTCCCGGGACTAGCGGGAGGGAAGAACACCGGGGAGCTGTTTTTT. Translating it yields CASSVPFPGLAGGKNTGELFF.

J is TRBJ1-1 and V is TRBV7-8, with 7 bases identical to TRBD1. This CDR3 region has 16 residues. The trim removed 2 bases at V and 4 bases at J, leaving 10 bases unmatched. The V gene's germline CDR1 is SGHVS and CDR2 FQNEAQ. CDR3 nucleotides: TGTGCCAGCAGCTTAAAGTCAGGGGGGATTAGCACTGAAGCTTTCTTT. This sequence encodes CASSLKSGGISTEAFF.

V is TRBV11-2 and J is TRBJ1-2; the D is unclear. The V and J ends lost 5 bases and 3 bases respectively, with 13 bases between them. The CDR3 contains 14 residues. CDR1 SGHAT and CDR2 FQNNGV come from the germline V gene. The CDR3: CASSDRTVYYGYTF. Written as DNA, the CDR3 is TGTGCCAGCAGCGATCGGACGGTCTACTATGGCTACACCTTC.

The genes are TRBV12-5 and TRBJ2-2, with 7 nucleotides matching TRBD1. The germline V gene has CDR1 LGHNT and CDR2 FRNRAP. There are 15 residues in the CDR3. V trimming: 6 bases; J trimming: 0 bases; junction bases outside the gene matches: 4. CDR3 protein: CASGTGQANTGELFF. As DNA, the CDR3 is TGTGCTAGTGGGACCGGACAGGCGAACACCGGGGAGCTGTTTTTT.

DNA for the CDR3: TGTGCCAGCAGCTTGACTAGCGGAGTCCTCCCCGGGGAGCTGTTTTTT. Protein sequence: CASSLTSGVLPGELFF. The rearrangement uses TRBV11-3 and TRBJ2-2; TRBD2 aligns across 9 bases. CDR1 SGHNT and CDR2 YENEEA come from the germline V gene. V gave up 3 bases and J gave up 6 bases; unmatched junction bases: 8. The CDR3 length is 16 residues.

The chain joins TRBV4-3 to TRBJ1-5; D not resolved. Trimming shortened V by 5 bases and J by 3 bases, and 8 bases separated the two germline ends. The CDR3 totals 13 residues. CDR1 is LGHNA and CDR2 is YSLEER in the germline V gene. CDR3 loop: CASSRDYNQPQHF. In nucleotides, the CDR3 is TGCGCCAGCAGCAGGGATTACAATCAGCCCCAGCATTTT.

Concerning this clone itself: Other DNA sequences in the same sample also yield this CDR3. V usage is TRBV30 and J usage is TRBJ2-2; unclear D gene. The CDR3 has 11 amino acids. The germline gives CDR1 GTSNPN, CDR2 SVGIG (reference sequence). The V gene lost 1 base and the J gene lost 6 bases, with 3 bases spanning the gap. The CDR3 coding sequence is TGTGCCTGGAGTGAAGCCGGGGAGCTGTTTTTT. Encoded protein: CAWSEAGELFF.

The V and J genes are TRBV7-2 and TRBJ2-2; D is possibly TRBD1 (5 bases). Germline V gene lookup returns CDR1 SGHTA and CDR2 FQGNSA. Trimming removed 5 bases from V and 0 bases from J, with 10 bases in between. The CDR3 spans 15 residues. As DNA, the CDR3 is TGTGCCAGCAGCAACAAGGGGACGAACACCGGGGAGCTGTTTTTT. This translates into CASSNKGTNTGELFF.